The 29 T cell receptor beta chains below come from one sample, sequenced in a study of T-cell reconstitution after alpha-beta-depleted transplantation in children. Construction of the TCRbeta library involved unique molecular identifiers. In TCRdb, the PCR reads were re-called with MiXCR into one record per CDR3 protein. The table includes around 250,000 distinct CDR3 sequences, 9.9% detected once. Here the sequenced sample was PBMCs from the stem cell graft donor, taken from the stem cell graft. Every receptor here comes from a human donor who donated a stem cell graft to a child with SCID.

Only a few counts were recorded for this clonotype. J is TRBJ1-4 and V is TRBV4-1; the D is unclear. The CDR3 loop spans 13 amino acids. Germline CDR1 MGHRA, CDR2 YSYEKL. V was shortened by 0 bases and J by 8 bases, with 7 bases between the two germline ends. In nucleotides, the CDR3 is TGCGCCAGCAGCCAAGATTTAGACGAAAAACTGTTTTTT. Its protein product is CASSQDLDEKLFF.

The J gene is TRBJ2-7, the V gene TRBV11-2; perhaps D is TRBD1 or TRBD2 (5 bases each). This CDR3 region has 15 residues. CDR1 is SGHAT, CDR2 FQNNGV, per germline. The germline V and J ends were trimmed by 5 bases and 4 bases, with 18 bases remaining between them. CDR3 bases: TGTGCCAGCAGCACCCCGGGAAGGGGCGAGTACGAGCAGTACTTC. This translates into CASSTPGRGEYEQYF.

This clonotype was counted ten times or more. The rearrangement links TRBV7-9 to TRBJ2-3, with no clear D. CDR1 SEHNR and CDR2 FQNEAQ come from the germline V gene (reference sequence). The CDR3 runs 13 residues. V lost 5 bases, J lost 1 base, and 7 bases lay in between. CDR3 nucleotide sequence: TGTGCCAGCAGCGGATGGGGCACAGATACGCAGTATTTT. Its protein product is CASSGWGTDTQYF.

This clonotype was observed a few times. This chain connects TRBV6-1 to TRBJ1-2, with 7 bases matching TRBD1. The trim removed 4 bases at V and 6 bases at J, leaving 8 bases unmatched. The germline V gene has CDR1 MNHNS and CDR2 SASEGT. This CDR3 comprises 14 residues. CDR3: CASSVQGGADGYTF. The CDR3 bases are TGTGCCAGCAGTGTTCAGGGGGGCGCGGATGGCTACACCTTC.

This clonotype was picked up a small number of times. This chain connects TRBV20-1 to TRBJ2-5; no firm D call. This CDR3 is built from 14 residues. The V gene's germline CDR1 is DFQATT and CDR2 SNEGSKA (reference sequence). V was trimmed by 1 base and J by 2 bases, leaving 11 bases between them. The CDR3, as DNA: TGCAGTGCTAGAGGGCCACAGAATCAAGAGACCCAGTACTTC. It is translated as CSARGPQNQETQYF.

This clonotype was counted a few times. This chain links TRBV24-1 with TRBJ2-2; perhaps TRBD1 as D (6 bases). The CDR3 extends over 18 amino acids. Trimming pared 2 bases from V and 4 bases from J, leaving 19 bases between. Germline-derived CDR1 and CDR2 are KGHDR and SFDVKD. The CDR3 spells CATSDSGTTRRGTGELFF. As DNA, the CDR3 is TGTGCCACCAGTGATTCCGGGACAACCCGACGGGGCACCGGGGAGCTGTTTTTT.

This clonotype came up many times. The rearrangement links TRBV3-1 to TRBJ2-7; 7 bases agree with TRBD1. The CDR3 contains 16 residues. After removal of 0 bases from V and 4 bases from J, the junction contained 9 bases not matched to a gene. The V gene's germline CDR1 is LGHDT and CDR2 YNNKEL (reference sequence). The CDR3 loop reads CASSQEPIHRGYEQYF. The CDR3 DNA is TGTGCCAGCAGCCAAGAACCGATTCACAGGGGTTACGAGCAGTACTTC.

This clonotype was detected many times. This sequence joins TRBV10-3 and TRBJ2-2; TRBD1 might be the D (6 bases). The CDR3 is 14 residues long. V lost 2 bases, J lost 5 bases, and 9 bases lay in between. Looked up from germline, CDR1 is ENHRY and CDR2 is SYGVKD. In nucleotides, the CDR3 is TGTGCCATCAGTGAGCAGGGGAATACCGGGGAGCTGTTTTTT. Residues: CAISEQGNTGELFF.

This clonotype occurred many times. This sequence joins TRBV5-5 and TRBJ2-4; either TRBD1 or TRBD2 may supply D (5 bases each). Germline CDR1 and CDR2: SGHKS and YYEKEE (reference sequence). The CDR3 consists of 15 residues. Trimming stripped 2 bases from V and 8 bases from J, with 17 bases between. The CDR3 sequence is CASSFYIEGSDIQYF. In nucleotides, the CDR3 is TGTGCCAGCAGCTTTTATATTGAGGGGTCGGACATTCAGTACTTC.

V usage is TRBV7-2 and J usage is TRBJ1-1; D ambiguous. The germline V gene has CDR1 SGHTA and CDR2 FQGNSA. V lost 2 bases to trimming and J lost 6 bases, with 10 bases between them. The CDR3 extends over 13 amino acids. The CDR3 is CASSLNNWSEAFF. The CDR3 nucleotides are TGTGCCAGCAGCTTAAATAATTGGTCTGAAGCTTTCTTT.

This clonotype has more than one count but fewer than ten. The chain has TRBV12-3 or TRBV12-4 and TRBJ2-1, with TRBD2 matching over 9 bases. After removal of 3 bases from V and 5 bases from J, the junction contained 2 bases not matched to a gene. This CDR3 is built from 14 residues. CDR3 bases: TGTGCCAGCAGTTTGACTAGCGGTAACAATGAGCAGTTCTTC. This codes for CASSLTSGNNEQFF.

This clonotype was seen ten or more times. This chain's CDR3 is CASSPDRAAEAFF. The CDR3 nucleotides read TGTGCCAGCAGCCCCGACAGGGCCGCTGAAGCTTTCTTT. The genes are TRBV3-1 and TRBJ1-1; the match to TRBD1 covers 7 bases. Trimming took 4 bases from V and 6 from J; bases not matched to a gene: 5. The V gene's germline CDR1 is LGHDT and CDR2 YNNKEL (reference sequence). The CDR3 runs 13 residues.

The CDR3 here is CASSFQGLNTEAFF. The DNA of the CDR3 is TGTGCCAGCAGTTTTCAGGGACTGAACACTGAAGCTTTCTTT. This rearrangement joins TRBV12-3 or TRBV12-4 to TRBJ1-1, with D tentatively TRBD1 (5 bases). The CDR3 has 14 amino acids. V was cut by 3 bases and J by 0 bases, with 8 bases left in between.

The chain has TRBV12-3 or TRBV12-4 and TRBJ1-3; a possible D gene is TRBD1 (6 bases). CDR3 length equals 15 residues. Deletions cut 0 bases from V and 5 bases from J, with 11 bases between. CDR3: CASSLAGTSRNTIYF. CDR3 sequence (DNA): TGTGCCAGCAGTTTAGCTGGGACAAGTCGAAACACCATATATTTT.

There are a few counts of this clonotype. This rearrangement joins TRBV27 to TRBJ2-2; D is uncertain. V lost 10 bases and J lost 6, with 18 bases in between. Germline values: CDR1 MNHEY, CDR2 SMNVEV (reference sequence). The CDR3 has 14 residues. The CDR3 region is CATLRFPSSGELFF. CDR3 DNA sequence: TGTGCCACCCTAAGATTCCCCTCTTCCGGGGAGCTGTTTTTT.

This clonotype occurred a few times. This chain joins TRBV6-5 and TRBJ1-3; 7 nucleotides align to TRBD1. Germline loops: CDR1 MNHEY, CDR2 SVGAGI. V shed 4 bases, J shed 3 bases, and the junction held 12 bases outside the gene matches. The CDR3 length is 17 residues. Written as DNA, the CDR3 is TGTGCCAGCAGTTCATATTTAGACAGGGTGAATGGAAACACCATATATTTT. Its protein is CASSSYLDRVNGNTIYF.

The rearrangement uses TRBV4-1 and TRBJ1-1, with a tentative D call TRBD1 (5 bases). The CDR3 contains 15 residues. Germline CDR1 reads MGHRA; CDR2 reads YSYEKL. V gave up 0 bases and J gave up 5 bases, with 13 bases separating them. CDR3 nucleotide sequence: TGCGCCAGCAGCCAAGAATTCGAGGGGTGGACTGAAGCTTTCTTT. It translates to CASSQEFEGWTEAFF.

This clonotype showed up just a few times. The V call is TRBV4-1, the J call TRBJ1-6; unclear D gene. CDR3 length equals 16 residues. Trimming stripped 4 bases from V and 7 bases from J, with 17 bases between. The germline V gene encodes CDR1 MGHRA and CDR2 YSYEKL. CDR3 loop: CASSPVLEEWNSPLHF. The CDR3 coding sequence is TGCGCCAGCAGCCCCGTTTTAGAAGAATGGAATTCACCCCTCCACTTT.

The chain combines TRBV29-1 with TRBJ1-2; the match to TRBD1 covers 8 bases. Germline-derived CDR1 and CDR2 are SQVTM and ANQGSEA. The CDR3 length is 12 residues. Unmatched junction bases numbered 8, after V lost 7 bases and J lost 7 bases. As DNA, the CDR3 is TGCAGCGGGAGGACAGGGACGGCTGGCTACACCTTC. Its translation: CSGRTGTAGYTF.

This chain joins TRBV12-3 or TRBV12-4 and TRBJ2-7; either TRBD1 or TRBD2 may supply D (5 bases each). The CDR3 is made up of 15 amino acids. V lost 2 bases and J 2 bases, leaving 13 bases between the germline ends. CDR3 coding DNA: TGTGCCAGCAGTTTATCCCAGGGAGAGGCCTACGAGCAGTACTTC. This gives the protein CASSLSQGEAYEQYF.

In its sample, this clonotype was seen a few times. The chain carries TRBV20-1 and TRBJ2-3; unclear D gene. CDR3 length equals 14 residues. Germline assignment: CDR1 DFQATT and CDR2 SNEGSKA (reference sequence). V dropped 6 bases and J dropped 0 bases, with 13 bases sitting between them. CDR3 residues: CSALRALSTDTQYF. The CDR3 coding sequence is TGCAGTGCGCTCCGGGCCCTGAGCACAGATACGCAGTATTTT.

This clonotype came up a few times. CDR3 in amino acids: CASGYREDQPQHF. The CDR3 DNA is TGTGCTAGTGGCTACAGGGAAGACCAGCCCCAGCATTTT. The chain combines TRBV12-5 with TRBJ1-5; tentative D call: TRBD1 (6 bases). The CDR3 extends over 13 amino acids. Germline CDR1 LGHNT, CDR2 FRNRAP. Trimming left V 6 bases short and J 7 bases short, with 13 bases between.

A word on this clonotype: The junction and the germline gene differ at one end; a read error may be behind it. This chain uses TRBV5-1 with TRBJ2-1, with 15 positions matching TRBD2. CDR1 is SGHRS, CDR2 YFSETQ, per germline. This CDR3 region has 15 residues. The DNA of the CDR3 is TGCGCCAGCAGCTTGGGGACTAGCGGGGGGGGTGAGCGGTTCTTC. Protein sequence: CASSLGTSGGGERFF.

The chain combines TRBV25-1 with TRBJ2-7; 7 bases are shared with TRBD1. V gave up 3 bases and J gave up 1 base; unmatched junction bases: 6. Germline CDR1 is MGHDK and CDR2 is SYGVNS. The CDR3 has 15 residues. The CDR3 region has the DNA TGTGCCAGCAGTGACCCGGGACAGTTTTCCTACGAGCAGTACTTC. This codes for CASSDPGQFSYEQYF.

This clonotype was detected a few times. The rearrangement uses TRBV7-9 and TRBJ2-1, with unresolved D. With 2 bases removed from V and 5 bases from J, the gap between germline ends came to 7 bases. The CDR3 is made up of 13 amino acids. Germline CDR1 reads SEHNR; CDR2 reads FQNEAQ (reference sequence). The CDR3 loop reads CASSLYYNNEQFF. CDR3 nucleotides: TGTGCCAGCAGCTTATATTACAACAATGAGCAGTTCTTC.

In its sample, this clonotype was seen many times. The chain couples TRBV28 to TRBJ2-2, with 8 nucleotides matching TRBD1. Germline lookup yields CDR1 MDHEN and CDR2 SYDVKM. V lost 0 bases, J lost 5 bases, and 8 bases stayed unmatched. The CDR3 has 17 residues. CDR3 sequence: CASSLWPDRGGTGELFF. CDR3 in DNA: TGTGCCAGCAGTTTATGGCCCGACAGGGGTGGGACCGGGGAGCTGTTTTTT.

Only a few counts were recorded for this clonotype. In DNA, the CDR3 is TGTGCCATCAAAAAGGGAAACAATCAGCCCCAGCATTTT. It specifies CAIKKGNNQPQHF. This sequence joins TRBV10-3 and TRBJ1-5; D not resolved. Germline CDR1 and CDR2: ENHRY and SYGVKD. V shed 7 bases and J shed 3 bases, with 10 bases lying between them. CDR3 size: 13 residues.

This sequence joins TRBV24-1 and TRBJ2-2; 9 bases match TRBD1. The CDR3 contains 16 residues. V was pared by 3 bases and J by 7 bases, with 8 bases of the junction left unmatched. Germline-derived CDR1 and CDR2 are KGHDR and SFDVKD. CDR3 loop: CATSDGGTGLHGELFF. The CDR3 DNA reads TGTGCCACCAGTGATGGGGGGACAGGGTTGCACGGGGAGCTGTTTTTT.

This clonotype has at least ten counts. This chain uses TRBV20-1 with TRBJ2-5; weak D call: TRBD2 (5 bases). CDR1 DFQATT and CDR2 SNEGSKA come from the germline V gene (reference sequence). V was cut by 0 bases and J by 1 base, with 15 bases left in between. There are 16 residues in the CDR3. CDR3 DNA sequence: TGCAGTGCTAGAGATCCGAGGGCAGCCCTCCAAGAGACCCAGTACTTC. Translation: CSARDPRAALQETQYF.